This is a list of T cell receptor beta chains from one sample in a study of blood T cell repertoires in COVID-19. The method was immunoSEQ multiplex PCR; TCRdb's version includes in-frame clones alone and lacks a portion of them. This repertoire shows 200,000 to 250,000 clones, about 90% found once; its top ten account for about 10%. Input material: PBMCs or T cells enriched from blood (not recorded which). The receptors derive from a man younger than 40 who had recovered from COVID-19. Each CDR3 is given with its conserved first and last residue. A D gene is named only where the DNA matches it firmly. Clone sizes are given selectively: once, few, many, or a class where the clone is expanded.

>-|TRBV3-1/TRBV3-2|-|TRBJ1-2
TGTGCCAGCAGCCAAGTTCGGGGGGGAGGCTACACCTTC
CASSQVRGGGYTF
>TRBD2|TRBV5-6|-|TRBJ2-2
TGTGCCAGCAGCTTACCCAATAGCGGGTTTACCGGGGAGCTGTTTTTT
CASSLPNSGFTGELFF
>TRBD2|TRBV6-5|-|TRBJ2-5
TGTGCCAGCAGCCCCCCGGGAGGAGAGACCCAGTACTTC
CASSPPGGETQYF
>TRBD1|TRBV19|-|TRBJ1-5
TGTGCCAGTAGTACCGGGACAGCTAGCAATCAGCCCCAGCATTTT
CASSTGTASNQPQHF
>-|TRBV6-5|-|TRBJ1-1
TGTGCCAGCTCGAGGGTACGGAACACTGAAGCTTTCTTT
CASSRVRNTEAFF
>TRBD1|TRBV18|-|TRBJ1-2
TGTGCCAGCTCACTTGGGGACAGGGGTATTTCTGGCTACACCTTC
CASSLGDRGISGYTF
>-|TRBV7-8|-|TRBJ2-7
TGTGCCAGCAGCTGGGTAGGTGGCAGTCTAATGGGCGAGGAGCAGTACTTC
CASSWVGGSLMGEEQYF
>TRBD2|TRBV11-2|-|TRBJ2-7
TGTGCCAGCAGCTTAGGTTTAGCGGGGATAAACTACGAGCAGTACTTC
CASSLGLAGINYEQYF
>-|TRBV2|many|TRBJ2-1
TGTGCCAGCAGACCTAGAGGCTCCTACAATGAGCAGTTCTTC
CASRPRGSYNEQFF
>-|TRBV30|-|TRBJ1-5
TGTGCCTGGAGTAGCGTAGGGGCCCATAGGGAAAATCAGCCCCAGCATTTT
CAWSSVGAHRENQPQHF
>-|TRBV19|-|TRBJ1-1
TGTGCCAGTAGTACAGTGGGCGGGTTAGGGCGCACTGAAGCTTTCTTT
CASSTVGGLGRTEAFF
>-|TRBV2|-|TRBJ1-3
TGTGCCAGCAGTACCCAAGACTGCCATTTT
CASSTQDCHF
>-|TRBV5-1|-|TRBJ1-5
TGCGCCAGCAGCGTAGCCCCCGGTGGTCAGCCCCAGCATTTT
CASSVAPGGQPQHF
>-|TRBV18|-|TRBJ2-1
TGTGCCAGCTCACCCATAACGACAGGTACGGGCAATGAGCAGTTCTTC
CASSPITTGTGNEQFF
>TRBD1|TRBV7-2|-|TRBJ1-2
TGTGCCAGCAGTTTGGGACAGAGCTCCTATGGCTACACCTTC
CASSLGQSSYGYTF
>TRBD2|TRBV14|-|TRBJ2-1
TGTGCCAGCAGCTGGGGGACTAGCAACGATCCGTTCTTC
CASSWGTSNDPFF
>-|TRBV7-9|-|TRBJ1-1
TGTGCCAGCAGTTCAACAGGGAGGAACACTGAAGCTTTCTTT
CASSSTGRNTEAFF
>-|TRBV2|-|TRBJ1-1
TGTGCCAGCAGTGTGAGGGCCGGAAACACTGAAGCTTTCTTT
CASSVRAGNTEAFF
>TRBD2|TRBV28|-|TRBJ2-1
TGTGCCACGCTTGGACTAGCGGGAAGCTCCTACAATGAGCAGTTCTTC
CATLGLAGSSYNEQFF
>TRBD1|TRBV30|-|TRBJ1-2
TGTGCCTGGAGTATTACAGGGGTGGATGGCTACACCTTC
CAWSITGVDGYTF
>TRBD1|TRBV28|-|TRBJ2-5
TGTGCCAGCAGTGGGGACAGTAAAGAGACCCAGTACTTC
CASSGDSKETQYF
>-|TRBV10-3|-|TRBJ1-5
TGTGCCATCAGACCCGGCCTAGAAGGTCAGCCCCAGCATTTT
CAIRPGLEGQPQHF
>TRBD1|TRBV7-9|few|TRBJ1-5
TGTGCCAGCAGCTGGACAGGGGATAATCAGCCCCAGCATTTT
CASSWTGDNQPQHF
>TRBD1|TRBV30|-|TRBJ1-6
TGTGCCTTGACAGGGGATGGTTCACCCCTCCACTTT
CALTGDGSPLHF
>TRBD2|TRBV4-2|-|TRBJ2-7
TGTGCCAGCAGCCAAGACCGGTTTAGCGGGAACGAGCAGTACTTC
CASSQDRFSGNEQYF
>-|TRBV29-1|-|TRBJ1-1
TGCAGCGTGGAGACAGATTCCATGAACACTGAAGCTTTCTTT
CSVETDSMNTEAFF
>-|TRBV19|-|TRBJ1-2
TGTGCCAGTAGTATGCGGGGCTTGGCAGCTAACTATGGCTACACCTTC
CASSMRGLAANYGYTF
>-|TRBV6-2/TRBV6-3|-|TRBJ1-5
TGTGCCAGCAGCCTTCGCAGGGAGCCCCAGCATTTT
CASSLRREPQHF
>TRBD1|TRBV2|few|TRBJ1-5
TGTGCCAGCAGTAGAGGGACAGGGGTGGGTCAGCCCCAGCATTTT
CASSRGTGVGQPQHF
>-|TRBV19|-|TRBJ1-5
TGTGCCAGTAGTCTCTTGCGGGGGGCGGCTCAGCCCCAGCATTTT
CASSLLRGAAQPQHF
>-|TRBV21-1|-|TRBJ1-1
TGTGCCAGCAGCGCGACGGACTTCATGAACACTGAAGCTTTCTTT
CASSATDFMNTEAFF
>TRBD1|TRBV7-9|-|TRBJ1-5
TGTGCCAGCAGTACAGGGGCCGGCCAGCCCCAGCATTTT
CASSTGAGQPQHF
>TRBD1|TRBV18|once|TRBJ1-2
TGTGCCAGCTCACCGAGGGACAGAGCTAACTATGGCTACACCTTC
CASSPRDRANYGYTF
>TRBD1|TRBV5-6|-|TRBJ1-2
TGTGCCAGCAGCTGGGACAGGGGGTCCTATGGCTACACCTTC
CASSWDRGSYGYTF
>-|TRBV5-1|-|TRBJ1-6
TGCGCCAGCAGCCACGGACAGAATAATTCACCCCTCCACTTT
CASSHGQNNSPLHF
>-|TRBV7-2|few|TRBJ2-7
TGTGCCAGCAGCTTATCCGGGACTCTGAGCTCCTACGAGCAGTACTTC
CASSLSGTLSSYEQYF
>-|TRBV5-1|-|TRBJ1-2
TGCGCCAGCAGCTCCGGGCAGGGCTTGGGCTATGGCTACACCTTC
CASSSGQGLGYGYTF
>-|TRBV10-3|-|TRBJ2-1
TGTGCCATCAGATCAACAGTGGAGGTCTACAATGAGCAGTTCTTC
CAIRSTVEVYNEQFF
>TRBD2|TRBV19|-|TRBJ2-3
TGTGCCAGTAGTAGATTCTGGCTAGCGGGAGCCGCAGATACGCAGTATTTT
CASSRFWLAGAADTQYF
>-|TRBV13|once|TRBJ2-1
TGTGCCAGCAGCGGTACAGGTATCTATGAGCAGTTCTTC
CASSGTGIYEQFF
>TRBD1|TRBV6-5|-|TRBJ2-3
TGTGCCAGCAGAGGACAGGGGGCGGGCACAGATACGCAGTATTTT
CASRGQGAGTDTQYF
>TRBD1|TRBV12-3/TRBV12-4|-|TRBJ2-1
TGTGCCTCAGGGGGTGGTGAGCAGTTCTTC
CASGGGEQFF
>-|TRBV6-5|-|TRBJ2-7
TGTGCCAGCTTCGGGGGTCACTCCTACGAGCAGTACTTC
CASFGGHSYEQYF
>TRBD1|TRBV5-1|-|TRBJ2-1
TGCGCCAGCAGCTTACGTCCCGGGACAGGGGGCAATGAGCAGTTCTTC
CASSLRPGTGGNEQFF
>TRBD2|TRBV6-5|-|TRBJ2-7
TGTGCCAGCTGGAGGGGCGGGAGCGGGCACTACGAGCAGTACTTC
CASWRGGSGHYEQYF
>-|TRBV6-2/TRBV6-3|-|TRBJ1-2
TGTGCCAGCAGTCGTGCCGGGTCCACCGAAGGCTACACCTTC
CASSRAGSTEGYTF
>TRBD1|TRBV5-6|-|TRBJ2-5
TGTGCCAGCAGCGTTAACGCCCGGACAGGGGGACGGGAGACCCAGTACTTC
CASSVNARTGGRETQYF
>-|TRBV9|few|TRBJ2-2
TGTGCCAGCAGCCCAAGACAGGCTTCCGGGGAGCTGTTTTTT
CASSPRQASGELFF
>-|TRBV28|-|TRBJ1-5
TGTGCCAGCACCCCCCCGGGGGGGAGCAATCAGCCCCAGCATTTT
CASTPPGGSNQPQHF
>TRBD2|TRBV4-2|-|TRBJ2-1
TGTGCCAGCAGCCAAGATTGGGGGGGACCCTACAATGAGCAGTTCTTC
CASSQDWGGPYNEQFF
>-|TRBV7-7|-|TRBJ2-3
TGTGCTAGCAGCCAGGCTAATGGCATCACAGATACGCAGTATTTT
CASSQANGITDTQYF
>TRBD2|TRBV4-1|-|TRBJ2-2
TGCGCCAGCAGCCGCGGGAGGACGGTCGGGGAGCTGTTTTTT
CASSRGRTVGELFF
>TRBD2|TRBV2|-|TRBJ2-7
TGTGCCAGCAGTGTGGGCGGGGGAAGCTCCTACGAGCAGTACTTC
CASSVGGGSSYEQYF